This T cell receptor beta chain stems from a study of STAT3 mutations in large granular lymphocyte leukemia. Notes on the study in general: At least one immunodominant TCR beta clonotype appeared in every T-cell large granular lymphocyte leukemia patient.

About this clone itself: Antigen specificity is unknown.

Trimming stripped 0 bases from V and 0 bases from J, with 4 bases between. This CDR3 has 15 amino acids. The germline CDR1 and CDR2 sequences are SGHRS and YFSETQ. Profiled with immunoSEQ multiplex PCR; TCRdb holds only in-frame clones, not every one. Among about 24,000 clones, about 95% were seen once, and the ten largest hold 6.5%. Sequenced sample: peripheral blood mononuclear cells. The TCR comes from a middle-aged man with T-cell large granular lymphocyte leukemia. Some clones in this sample may be carry-over from other donors' samples. This sequence joins TRBV5-1 and TRBJ1-6; D not certain. CDR3 region: CASSLGSSYNSPLHF. In nucleotides, the CDR3 is TGCGCCAGCAGCTTGGGGAGCTCCTATAATTCACCCCTCCACTTT.